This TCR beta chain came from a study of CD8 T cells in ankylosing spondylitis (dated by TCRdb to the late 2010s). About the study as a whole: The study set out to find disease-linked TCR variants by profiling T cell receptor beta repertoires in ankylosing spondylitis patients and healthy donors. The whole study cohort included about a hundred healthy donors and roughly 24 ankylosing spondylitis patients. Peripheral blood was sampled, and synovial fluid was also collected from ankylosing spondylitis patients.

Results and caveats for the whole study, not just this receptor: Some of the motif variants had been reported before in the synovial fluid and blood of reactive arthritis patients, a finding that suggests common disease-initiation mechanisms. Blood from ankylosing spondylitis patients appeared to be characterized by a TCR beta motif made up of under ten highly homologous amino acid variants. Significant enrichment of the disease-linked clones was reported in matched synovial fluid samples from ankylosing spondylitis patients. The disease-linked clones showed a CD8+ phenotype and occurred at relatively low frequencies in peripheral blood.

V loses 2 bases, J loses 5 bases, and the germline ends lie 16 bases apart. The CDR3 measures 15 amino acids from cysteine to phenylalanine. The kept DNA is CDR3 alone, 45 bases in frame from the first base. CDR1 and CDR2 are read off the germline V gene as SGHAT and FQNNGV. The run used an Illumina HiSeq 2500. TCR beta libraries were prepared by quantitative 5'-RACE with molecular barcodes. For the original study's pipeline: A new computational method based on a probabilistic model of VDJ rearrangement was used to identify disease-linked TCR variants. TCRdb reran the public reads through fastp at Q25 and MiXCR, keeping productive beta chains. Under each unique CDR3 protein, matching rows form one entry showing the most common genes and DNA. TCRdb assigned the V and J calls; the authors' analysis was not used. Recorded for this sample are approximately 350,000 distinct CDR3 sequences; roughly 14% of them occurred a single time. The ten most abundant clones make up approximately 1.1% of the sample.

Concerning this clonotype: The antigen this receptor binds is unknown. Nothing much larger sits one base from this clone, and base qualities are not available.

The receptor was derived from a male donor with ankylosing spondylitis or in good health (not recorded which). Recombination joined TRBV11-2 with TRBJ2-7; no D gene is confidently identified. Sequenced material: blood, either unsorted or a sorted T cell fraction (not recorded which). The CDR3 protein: CASSLSGPGLDEQYF. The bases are TGTGCCAGCAGCTTATCTGGCCCCGGGCTTGACGAGCAGTACTTC.